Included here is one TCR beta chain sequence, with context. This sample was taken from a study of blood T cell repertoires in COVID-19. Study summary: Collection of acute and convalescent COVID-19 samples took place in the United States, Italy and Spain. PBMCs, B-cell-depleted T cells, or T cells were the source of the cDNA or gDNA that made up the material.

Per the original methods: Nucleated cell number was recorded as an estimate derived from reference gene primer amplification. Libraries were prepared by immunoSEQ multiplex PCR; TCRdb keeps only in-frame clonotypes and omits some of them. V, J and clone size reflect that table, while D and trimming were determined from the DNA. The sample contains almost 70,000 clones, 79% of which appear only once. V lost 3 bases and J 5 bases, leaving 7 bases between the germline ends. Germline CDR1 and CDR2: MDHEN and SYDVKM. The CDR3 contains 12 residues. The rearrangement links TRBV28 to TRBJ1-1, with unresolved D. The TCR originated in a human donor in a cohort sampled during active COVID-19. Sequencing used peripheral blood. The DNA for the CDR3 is TGTGCCAGCAGTTTTACTAGGACTGAAGCTTTCTTT. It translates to CASSFTRTEAFF. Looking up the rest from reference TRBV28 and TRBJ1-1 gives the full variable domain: DVKVTQSSRYLVKRTGEKVFLECVQDMDHENMFWYRQDPGLGLRLIYFSYDVKMKEKGDIPEGYSVSREKKERFSLILESASTNQTSMYLCASSFTRTEAFFGQGTRLTVV.